This T cell receptor (beta chain) stems from a study of T cells after yellow fever vaccination. TCRdb processed the 5' RACE reads anew with MiXCR; each CDR3 protein has one entry. Here the sample spans 620,000 or so distinct CDR3 sequences, 9% to 15% being singletons. CDR3 length: 15 residues. Germline V gene data show CDR1 as SGHRS and CDR2 as YFSETQ. V was pared by 1 base and J by 0 bases, with 8 bases between. A few counts support this clonotype. This TCR came from a man younger than 40 who received the YFV17D yellow fever vaccine. Sample: PBMCs, taken on the day of the yellow fever booster vaccination. The chain has TRBV5-1 and TRBJ1-5; D not resolved. Written as DNA, the CDR3 is TGCGCCAGCAGCTTGTCGGGTTATAGCAATCAGCCCCAGCATTTT. Translation: CASSLSGYSNQPQHF.